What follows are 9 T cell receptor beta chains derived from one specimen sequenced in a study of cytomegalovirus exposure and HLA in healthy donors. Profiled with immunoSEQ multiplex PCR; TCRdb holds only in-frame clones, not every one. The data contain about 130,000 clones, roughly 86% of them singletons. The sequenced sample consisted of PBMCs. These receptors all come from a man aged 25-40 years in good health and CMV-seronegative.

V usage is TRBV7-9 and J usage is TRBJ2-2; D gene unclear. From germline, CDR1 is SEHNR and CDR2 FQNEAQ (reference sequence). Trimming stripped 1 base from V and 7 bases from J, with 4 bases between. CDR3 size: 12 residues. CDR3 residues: CASSLVIGELFF. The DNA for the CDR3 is TGTGCCAGCAGCTTAGTAATCGGGGAGCTGTTTTTT.

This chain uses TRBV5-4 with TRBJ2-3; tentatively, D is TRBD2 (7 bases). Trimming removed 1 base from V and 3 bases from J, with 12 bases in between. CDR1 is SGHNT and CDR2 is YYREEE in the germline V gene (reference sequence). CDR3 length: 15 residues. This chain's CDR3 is CASSLRGALTDTQYF. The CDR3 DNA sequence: TGTGCCAGCAGCTTGCGGGGGGCGCTGACAGATACGCAGTATTTT.

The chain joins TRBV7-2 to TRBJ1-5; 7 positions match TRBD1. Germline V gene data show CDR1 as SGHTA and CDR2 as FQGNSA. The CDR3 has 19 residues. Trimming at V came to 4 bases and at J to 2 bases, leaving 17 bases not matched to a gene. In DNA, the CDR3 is TGTGCCAGCAGCTGGGGACTGGACAGGCCTAGGGATGGCAATCAGCCCCAGCATTTT. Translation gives CASSWGLDRPRDGNQPQHF.

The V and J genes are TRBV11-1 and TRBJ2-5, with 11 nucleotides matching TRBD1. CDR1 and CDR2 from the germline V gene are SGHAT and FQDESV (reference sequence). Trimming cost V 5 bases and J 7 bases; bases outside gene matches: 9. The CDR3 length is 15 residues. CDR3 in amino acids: CASSPGQGAIRTQYF. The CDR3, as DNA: TGTGCCAGCAGCCCCGGACAGGGGGCAATTAGGACCCAGTACTTC.

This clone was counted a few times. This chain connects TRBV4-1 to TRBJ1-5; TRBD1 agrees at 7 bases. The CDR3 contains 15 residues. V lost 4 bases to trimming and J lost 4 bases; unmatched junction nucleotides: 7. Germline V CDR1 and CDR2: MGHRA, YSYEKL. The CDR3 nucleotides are TGCGCCAGCAGCCCCGGGACAGTTAGGAATCAGCCCCAGCATTTT. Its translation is CASSPGTVRNQPQHF.

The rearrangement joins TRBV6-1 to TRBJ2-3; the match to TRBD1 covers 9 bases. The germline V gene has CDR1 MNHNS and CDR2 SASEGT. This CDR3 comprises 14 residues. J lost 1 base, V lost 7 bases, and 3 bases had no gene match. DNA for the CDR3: TGTGCCAGCAAGTGGGACAGGGGCACAGATACGCAGTATTTT. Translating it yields CASKWDRGTDTQYF.

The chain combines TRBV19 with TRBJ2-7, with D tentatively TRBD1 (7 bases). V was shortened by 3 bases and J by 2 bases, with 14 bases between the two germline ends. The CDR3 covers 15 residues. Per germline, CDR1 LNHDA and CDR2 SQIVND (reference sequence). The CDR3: CASSMLSGGPYEQYF. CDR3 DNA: TGTGCCAGTAGTATGCTGTCAGGGGGGCCCTACGAGCAGTACTTC.

This CDR3 is CASRGEIYNSPLHF. CDR3 DNA: TGCGCCAGCAGAGGAGAGATCTATAATTCACCCCTCCACTTT. The J gene is TRBJ1-6, the V gene TRBV5-1, with D hard to call. The CDR3 length is 14 residues. Germline CDR1 is SGHRS and CDR2 is YFSETQ. Trimming took off 5 bases at V and 3 bases at J, with 9 bases between the two ends.

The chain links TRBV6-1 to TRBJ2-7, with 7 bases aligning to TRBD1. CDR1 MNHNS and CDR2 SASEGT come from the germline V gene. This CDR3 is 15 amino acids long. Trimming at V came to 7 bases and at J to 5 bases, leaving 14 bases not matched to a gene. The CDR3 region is CASTSRWQGVDEQYF. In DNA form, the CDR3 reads TGTGCCAGCACCTCGAGGTGGCAGGGGGTCGACGAGCAGTACTTC.